The present T cell receptor beta chain was sequenced within a study of T cell repertoires in cytomegalovirus infection. The V end lost 5 bases, the J end lost 6 bases, and 20 bases lay between the germline ends. The CDR3 runs 15 residues. Germline CDR1 SEHNR, CDR2 FQNEAQ (reference sequence). This clonotype was seen many times. TCRdb recomputed calls from the reads with MiXCR, one row per CDR3 protein. The data hold tens of thousands of distinct CDR3 sequences, with 3% to 4.5% observed a single time. The V and J genes are TRBV7-9 and TRBJ2-7; D is possibly TRBD2 (6 bases). The source material was PBMCs. The TCR was taken from a human donor in good health (CMV status not recorded). Some clones in this sample may be carry-over from other donors' samples. The CDR3 protein is CASSSRLGARGEQYF. CDR3 DNA sequence: TGTGCCAGCAGCAGCAGACTAGGGGCCCGGGGCGAGCAGTACTTC.